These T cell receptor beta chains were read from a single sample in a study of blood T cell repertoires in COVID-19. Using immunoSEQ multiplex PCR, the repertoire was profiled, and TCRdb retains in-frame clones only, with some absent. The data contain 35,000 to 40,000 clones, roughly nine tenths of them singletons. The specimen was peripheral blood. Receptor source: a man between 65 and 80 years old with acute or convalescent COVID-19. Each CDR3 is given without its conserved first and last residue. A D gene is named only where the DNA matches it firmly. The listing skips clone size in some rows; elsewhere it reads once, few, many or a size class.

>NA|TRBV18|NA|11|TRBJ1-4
ASSRGRNEKLF
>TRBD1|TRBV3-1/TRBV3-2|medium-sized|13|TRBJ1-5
ASSLRQGYNQPQH
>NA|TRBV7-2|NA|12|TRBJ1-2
ASSLARRDLGYT
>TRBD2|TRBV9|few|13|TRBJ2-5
PRSGGGGPQETQY
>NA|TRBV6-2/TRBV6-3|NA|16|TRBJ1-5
ASSLSPSRAGGNQPQH
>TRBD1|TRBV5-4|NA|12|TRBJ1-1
ASSLEGQYTEAF
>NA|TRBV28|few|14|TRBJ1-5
ASSFPRSSSNQPQH
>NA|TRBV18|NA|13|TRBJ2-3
ASSPLTRATDTQY
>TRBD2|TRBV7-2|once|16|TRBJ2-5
ASSLARGLAGAQETQY
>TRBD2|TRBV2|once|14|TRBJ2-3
ASRAGLAGYPDTQY